Here is one T cell receptor beta chain with its context. The germline gives CDR1 MNHEY, CDR2 SVGAGI. J gave up 7 bases and V 2 bases, and 8 bases lay outside the gene matches. The CDR3 runs 15 residues. The sample belongs to a study of blood T cell repertoires in COVID-19. The table came from immunoSEQ multiplex PCR; TCRdb's copy has only in-frame clones and leaves some out. This table holds roughly 190,000 clones, 80% to 90% found once. Sample: peripheral blood. The TCR originated in a man younger than 40 with active or convalescent COVID-19. The chain is built from TRBV6-5 and TRBJ1-2, with 9 bases matching TRBD1. CDR3 amino acids: CASSYTGTGPRGYTF. The CDR3 bases are TGTGCCAGCAGTTACACCGGGACAGGGCCTCGTGGCTACACCTTC.